Listed here are 22 T cell receptor beta chains from one sample, sequenced in a study of blood T cell repertoires in COVID-19. TCRdb's copy holds only in-frame clones and misses some; the assay was immunoSEQ multiplex PCR. Of 150,000 to 200,000 clones listed, 79% are singletons. Sequencing was carried out using peripheral blood. All receptors come from a man in his sixties with active or convalescent COVID-19.

J is TRBJ2-7 and V is TRBV12-5; D not certain. V was trimmed by 6 bases and J by 2 bases, leaving 11 bases between them. CDR3 length: 13 residues. Germline CDR1 and CDR2: LGHNT and FRNRAP. The CDR3, as DNA: TGTGCTAGTGGCCCTAATTCGGCCTACGAGCAGTACTTC. Residues: CASGPNSAYEQYF.

This clone was picked up one time. V is TRBV7-8 and J is TRBJ2-2; 7 bases fit TRBD1. The V and J ends lost 0 bases and 4 bases, in that order; junction bases with no gene match: 8. From germline, CDR1 is SGHVS and CDR2 FQNEAQ. There are 17 residues in the CDR3. The CDR3 coding sequence is TGTGCCAGCAGCTTAGCCCCGGGACAGACGAGCACCGGGGAGCTGTTTTTT. Its protein product is CASSLAPGQTSTGELFF. Supplemented by reference TRBV7-8 and TRBJ2-2, the full variable domain reads GAGVSQSPRYKVAKRGQDVALRCDPISGHVSLFWYQQALGQGPEFLTYFQNEAQLDKSGLPSDRFFAERPEGSVSTLKIQRTQQEDSAVYLCASSLAPGQTSTGELFFGEGSRLTVL.

The chain links TRBV7-2 to TRBJ1-2; 7 nucleotides align to TRBD1. V lost 1 base to trimming and J lost 4 bases; unmatched junction nucleotides: 6. Germline V gene lookup returns CDR1 SGHTA and CDR2 FQGNSA. There are 15 residues in the CDR3. The CDR3, as DNA: TGTGCCAGCAGCTTAGATCTCGGGACAGCCTATGGCTACACCTTC. Translating it yields CASSLDLGTAYGYTF. Full variable domain (rest looked up from reference TRBV7-2 and TRBJ1-2): GAGVSQSPSNKVTEKGKDVELRCDPISGHTALYWYRQSLGQGLEFLIYFQGNSAPDKSGLPSDRFSAERTGGSVSTLTIQRTQQEDSAVYLCASSLDLGTAYGYTFGSGTRLTVV.

The V and J genes are TRBV29-1 and TRBJ1-2; a possible D gene is TRBD1 (5 bases). Germline V gives CDR1 SQVTM, CDR2 ANQGSEA. There are 12 residues in the CDR3. V shed 8 bases and J shed 7 bases, with 17 bases lying between them. The CDR3 loop reads CSPDPREAGYTF. CDR3 sequence (DNA): TGCAGCCCCGACCCCAGGGAAGCTGGCTACACCTTC. Variable domain in full (rest from reference TRBV29-1 and TRBJ1-2): SAVISQKPSRDICQRGTSLTIQCQVDSQVTMMFWYRQQPGQSLTLIATANQGSEATYESGFVIDKFPISRPNLTFSTLTVSNMSPEDSSIYLCSPDPREAGYTFGSGTRLTVV.

This chain links TRBV29-1 with TRBJ2-1; TRBD2 matches at 7 bases. This CDR3 is built from 15 residues. V lost 3 bases, J lost 5 bases, and 10 bases stayed unmatched. Per the germline V gene, CDR1 is SQVTM and CDR2 is ANQGSEA. The CDR3, as DNA: TGCAGCGTTGAGGGGTGGGAGGGTCTGAACAATGAGCAGTTCTTC. Encoded protein: CSVEGWEGLNNEQFF.

This clone was detected only a few times. The V call is TRBV29-1, the J call TRBJ2-7, with no clear D. The CDR3 is made up of 12 amino acids. Trimming took off 4 bases at V and 2 bases at J, with 9 bases between the two ends. Germline values: CDR1 SQVTM, CDR2 ANQGSEA. This chain's CDR3 is CSVGLQAYEQYF. CDR3 nucleotide sequence: TGCAGCGTTGGATTACAAGCCTACGAGCAGTACTTC.

The chain employs TRBV28 and TRBJ2-7, with TRBD2 matching over 8 bases. The CDR3 has 16 residues. The V gene's germline CDR1 is MDHEN and CDR2 SYDVKM. J lost 2 bases, V lost 2 bases, and 8 bases had no gene match. The chain's CDR3 is CASSLRDGGEAYEQYF. The CDR3 nucleotides are TGTGCCAGCAGTTTAAGGGACGGGGGGGAAGCCTACGAGCAGTACTTC.

This chain connects TRBV5-1 to TRBJ2-2; 7 nucleotides match TRBD1. Germline V lookup: CDR1 SGHRS, CDR2 YFSETQ. The junction had 11 bases not matched to a gene; V was cut back by 4 bases and J by 5 bases. The CDR3 has 16 amino acids. Written as DNA, the CDR3 is TGCGCCAGCAGCCTCTACCTCAGGGGGACGACCGGGGAGCTGTTTTTT. This gives the protein CASSLYLRGTTGELFF.

CDR3: CASSLASTGSTDTQYF. In nucleotides, the CDR3 is TGTGCCAGCAGCTTGGCCTCGACAGGTAGCACAGATACGCAGTATTTT. The chain carries TRBV5-5 and TRBJ2-3; tentatively, D is TRBD1 (6 bases). The ends were cut back, 0 bases at V and 0 bases at J, with 11 bases in the middle. CDR3 length: 16 residues. Germline V lookup: CDR1 SGHKS, CDR2 YYEKEE (reference sequence).

The chain carries TRBV6-5 and TRBJ1-2, with TRBD1 matching over 7 bases. The ends lost 8 bases at V and 3 bases at J; junction bases unmatched: 12. From germline, CDR1 is MNHEY and CDR2 SVGAGI. The CDR3 consists of 15 residues. For the CDR3, the DNA is TGTGCCAGCTGCAAACAGGGGTGGGATTACTATGGCTACACCTTC. Its translation is CASCKQGWDYYGYTF.

This clone was counted a few times. This chain connects TRBV5-1 to TRBJ1-2; maybe TRBD1 (6 bases). There are 15 residues in the CDR3. CDR1 SGHRS and CDR2 YFSETQ come from the germline V gene. Trimming took 0 bases from V and 6 from J, leaving 15 bases between them. The CDR3 sequence is CASSLGDNNGNGYTF. The CDR3 bases are TGCGCCAGCAGCTTGGGGGACAACAATGGCAATGGCTACACCTTC.

V is TRBV4-3 and J is TRBJ2-2, with D hard to call. V was trimmed by 1 base and J by 3 bases, leaving 6 bases between them. Germline CDR1 LGHNA, CDR2 YSLEER. The CDR3 sequence is 14 residues long. CDR3 coding DNA: TGCGCCAGCAGCCAAGTGAGGTACACCGGGGAGCTGTTTTTT. Translation: CASSQVRYTGELFF.

This clone was counted between two and nine times. DNA of the CDR3: TGTGCCAGCTCAACGGGACATCGTGCTTCGGCTGGCTACACCTTC. Translation gives CASSTGHRASAGYTF. The chain links TRBV18 to TRBJ1-2, with D tentatively TRBD1 (6 bases). The V end was cut by 5 bases, the J end by 7 bases, with 20 bases between. This CDR3 is built from 15 residues. The germline gives CDR1 KGHSH, CDR2 LQKENI.

This rearrangement joins TRBV3-1 (or the pseudogene TRBV3-2) to TRBJ2-7, with 7 positions matching TRBD2. The CDR3 has 16 amino acids. V trimming: 1 base; J trimming: 4 bases; junction bases outside the gene matches: 10. Germline CDR1 is LGHDT and CDR2 is YNNKEL (reference sequence). CDR3 region: CASSQGVGGEGYEQYF. CDR3 nucleotide sequence: TGTGCCAGCAGCCAAGGAGTCGGAGGGGAGGGGTACGAGCAGTACTTC.

The chain carries TRBV6-5 and TRBJ2-7; a weak D match, TRBD1 (6 bases). The germline CDR1 and CDR2 sequences are MNHEY and SVGAGI. CDR3 length equals 16 residues. Trimming shortened V by 3 bases and J by 5 bases, and 20 bases separated the two germline ends. The CDR3 loop is CASSYFESDRTDEQYF. The CDR3 DNA is TGTGCCAGCAGTTATTTTGAGAGTGACAGGACAGACGAGCAGTACTTC.

This chain connects TRBV4-2 to TRBJ2-7, with 7 bases that match TRBD2. This CDR3 comprises 16 residues. J was trimmed by 2 bases and V by 1 base; bases with no gene match: 8. The V gene's germline CDR1 is LGHNA and CDR2 YNFKEQ. In DNA, the CDR3 is TGTGCCAGCAGCCAAGCGGGGCGGGGAGGGGCCTACGAGCAGTACTTC. This encodes CASSQAGRGGAYEQYF.

J is TRBJ2-7 and V is TRBV6-1, with a weak D call TRBD1 (6 bases). V was cut by 2 bases and J by 0 bases, with 8 bases left in between. Germline CDR1 MNHNS, CDR2 SASEGT. This CDR3 is 14 amino acids long. The CDR3 DNA reads as TGTGCCAGCAGTGAATCGGGACACTCCTACGAGCAGTACTTC. Its protein is CASSESGHSYEQYF.

The rearrangement links TRBV11-3 to TRBJ2-7; 9 bases line up with TRBD1. The CDR3 runs to 15 residues. CDR1 and CDR2 (germline): SGHNT, YENEEA. Trimming removed 4 bases from V and 2 bases from J; junction bases left unmatched: 6. This chain's CDR3 is CASSYRGTGTYEQYF. Here the CDR3 DNA reads TGTGCCAGCAGCTACCGGGGGACAGGGACCTACGAGCAGTACTTC.

This rearrangement joins TRBV5-8 to TRBJ2-3; D is perhaps TRBD2 (6 bases). The germline V gene has CDR1 SGHTS and CDR2 YDEGEE. This CDR3 is built from 14 residues. V lost 0 bases to trimming and J lost 2 bases, with 7 bases between them. CDR3 nucleotides: TGTGCCAGCAGCTTGGCGCGGGACACAGATACGCAGTATTTT. Residues: CASSLARDTDTQYF. The full variable domain, completed using reference TRBV5-8 and TRBJ2-3, is EAGVTQSPTHLIKTRGQQATLRCSPISGHTSVYWYQQALGLGLQFLLWYDEGEERNRGNFPPRFSGRQFPNYSSELNVNALELEDSALYLCASSLARDTDTQYFGPGTRLTVL.

The rearrangement links TRBV29-1 to TRBJ2-6, with a tentative D call TRBD2 (5 bases). Trimming removed 0 bases at V and 2 bases at J, with 5 bases between. The CDR3 spans 14 residues. Germline CDR1 and CDR2: SQVTM and ANQGSEA. CDR3 sequence (DNA): TGCAGCGTTGAAGAAGCGGCTGGGGCCAACGTCCTGACTTTC. This gives the protein CSVEEAAGANVLTF.

This chain links TRBV28 with TRBJ1-4; D remains unclear. The germline V gene has CDR1 MDHEN and CDR2 SYDVKM. Trimming took off 6 bases at V and 8 bases at J, with 16 bases between the two ends. CDR3 length: 14 residues. CDR3 bases: TGTGCCAGCAGGGGAGGGATCCGGAGGGAAAAACTGTTTTTT. This codes for CASRGGIRREKLFF.

This chain connects TRBV24-1 to TRBJ2-7, with D possibly matching TRBD1 (5 bases). CDR3 length: 14 amino acids. The germline V gene encodes CDR1 KGHDR and CDR2 SFDVKD. The V gene lost 5 bases and the J gene lost 2 bases, with 12 bases spanning the gap. The DNA for the CDR3 is TGTGCCACCAGTGGACAGAAGCCTCCCTACGAGCAGTACTTC. This translates into CATSGQKPPYEQYF.